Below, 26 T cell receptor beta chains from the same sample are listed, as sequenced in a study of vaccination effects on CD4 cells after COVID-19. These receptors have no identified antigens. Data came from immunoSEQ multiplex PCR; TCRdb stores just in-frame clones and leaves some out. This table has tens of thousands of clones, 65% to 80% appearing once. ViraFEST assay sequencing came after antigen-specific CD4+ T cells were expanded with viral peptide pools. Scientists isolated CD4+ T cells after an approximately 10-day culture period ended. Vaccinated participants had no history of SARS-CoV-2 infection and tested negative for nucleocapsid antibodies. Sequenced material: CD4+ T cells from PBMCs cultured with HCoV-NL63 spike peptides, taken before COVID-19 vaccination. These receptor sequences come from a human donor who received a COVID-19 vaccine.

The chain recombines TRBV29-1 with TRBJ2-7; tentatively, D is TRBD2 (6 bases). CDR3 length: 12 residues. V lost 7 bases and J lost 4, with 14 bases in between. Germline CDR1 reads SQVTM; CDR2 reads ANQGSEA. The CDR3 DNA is TGCAGCGCTTCGCGGGGAGAGTACGAGCAGTACTTC. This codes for CSASRGEYEQYF.

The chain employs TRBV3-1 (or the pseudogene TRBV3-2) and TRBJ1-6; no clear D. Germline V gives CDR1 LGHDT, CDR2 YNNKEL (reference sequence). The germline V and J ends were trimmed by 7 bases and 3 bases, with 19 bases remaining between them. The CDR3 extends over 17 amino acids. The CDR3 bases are TGTGCCAGCACCAACCTTTCTCTCCTGCTCTATAATTCACCCCTCCACTTT. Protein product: CASTNLSLLLYNSPLHF.

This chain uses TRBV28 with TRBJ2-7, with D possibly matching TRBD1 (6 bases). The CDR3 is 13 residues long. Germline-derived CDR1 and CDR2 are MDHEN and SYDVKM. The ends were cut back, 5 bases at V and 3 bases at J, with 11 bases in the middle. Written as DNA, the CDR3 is TGTGCCAGCAGTAGACAGGTTTACTACGAGCAGTACTTC. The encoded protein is CASSRQVYYEQYF.

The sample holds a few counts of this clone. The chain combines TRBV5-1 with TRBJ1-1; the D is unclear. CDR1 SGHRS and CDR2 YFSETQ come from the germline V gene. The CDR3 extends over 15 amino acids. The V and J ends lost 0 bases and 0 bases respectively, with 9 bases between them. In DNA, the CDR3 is TGCGCCAGCAGCTTGGCCACGGGTCTGAACACTGAAGCTTTCTTT. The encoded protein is CASSLATGLNTEAFF. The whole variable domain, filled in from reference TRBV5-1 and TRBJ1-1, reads KAGVTQTPRYLIKTRGQQVTLSCSPISGHRSVSWYQQTPGQGLQFLFEYFSETQRNKGNFPGRFSGRQFSNSRSEMNVSTLELGDSALYLCASSLATGLNTEAFFGQGTRLTVV.

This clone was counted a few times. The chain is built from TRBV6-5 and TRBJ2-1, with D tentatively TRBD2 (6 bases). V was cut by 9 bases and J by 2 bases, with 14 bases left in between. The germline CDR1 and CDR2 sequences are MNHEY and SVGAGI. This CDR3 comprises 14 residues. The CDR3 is CASHGGSAYNEQFF. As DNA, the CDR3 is TGTGCCAGTCACGGGGGAAGTGCCTACAATGAGCAGTTCTTC.

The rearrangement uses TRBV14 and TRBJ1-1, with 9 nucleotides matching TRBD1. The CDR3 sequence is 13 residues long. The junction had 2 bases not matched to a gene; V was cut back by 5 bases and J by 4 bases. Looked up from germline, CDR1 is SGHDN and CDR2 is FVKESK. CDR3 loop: CASSLTGGTEAFF. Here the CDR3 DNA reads TGTGCCAGCAGCTTGACAGGGGGCACTGAAGCTTTCTTT.

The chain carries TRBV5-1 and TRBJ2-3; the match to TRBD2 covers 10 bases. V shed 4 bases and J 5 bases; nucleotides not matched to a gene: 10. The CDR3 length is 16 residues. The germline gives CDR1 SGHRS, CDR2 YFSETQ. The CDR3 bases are TGCGCCAGCAGCCCCGCATACGGACTAGCGGTAGATACGCAGTATTTT. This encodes CASSPAYGLAVDTQYF.

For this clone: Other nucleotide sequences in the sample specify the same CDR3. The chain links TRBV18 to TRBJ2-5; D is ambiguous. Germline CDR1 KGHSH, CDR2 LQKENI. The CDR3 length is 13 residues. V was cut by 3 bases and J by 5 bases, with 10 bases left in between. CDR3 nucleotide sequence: TGTGCCAGCTCACCGGGTGGAGCGGAGACCCAGTACTTC. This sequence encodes CASSPGGAETQYF.

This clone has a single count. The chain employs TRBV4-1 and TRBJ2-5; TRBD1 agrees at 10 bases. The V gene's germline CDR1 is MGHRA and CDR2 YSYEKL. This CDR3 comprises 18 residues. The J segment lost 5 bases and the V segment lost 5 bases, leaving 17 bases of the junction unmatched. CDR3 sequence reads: CASSTGQGMGSPRETQYF. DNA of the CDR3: TGCGCCAGCAGCACGGGACAGGGGATGGGTAGCCCCCGGGAGACCCAGTACTTC.

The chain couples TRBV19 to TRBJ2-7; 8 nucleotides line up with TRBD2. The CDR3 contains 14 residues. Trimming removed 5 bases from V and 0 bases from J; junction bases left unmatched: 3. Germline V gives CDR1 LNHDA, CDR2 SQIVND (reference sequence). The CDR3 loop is CASSFREGSYEQYF. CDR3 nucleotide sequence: TGTGCCAGTAGTTTCCGGGAGGGCTCCTACGAGCAGTACTTC.

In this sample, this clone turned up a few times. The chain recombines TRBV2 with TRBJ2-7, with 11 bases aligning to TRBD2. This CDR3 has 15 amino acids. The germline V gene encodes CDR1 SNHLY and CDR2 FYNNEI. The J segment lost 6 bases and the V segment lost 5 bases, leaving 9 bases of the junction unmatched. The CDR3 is CASSLPSGRYGEQYF. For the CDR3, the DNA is TGTGCCAGCAGTCTCCCTAGCGGGAGGTATGGCGAGCAGTACTTC.

The CDR3 coding sequence is TGTGCCAGCAGTTACTCTATGACAGGGGCCGAGACCCAGTACTTC. Translation gives CASSYSMTGAETQYF. This chain connects TRBV6-5 to TRBJ2-5, with 8 bases matching TRBD1. CDR1 is MNHEY, CDR2 SVGAGI, per germline. This CDR3 region has 15 residues. After removal of 0 bases from V and 5 bases from J, the junction contained 5 bases not matched to a gene.

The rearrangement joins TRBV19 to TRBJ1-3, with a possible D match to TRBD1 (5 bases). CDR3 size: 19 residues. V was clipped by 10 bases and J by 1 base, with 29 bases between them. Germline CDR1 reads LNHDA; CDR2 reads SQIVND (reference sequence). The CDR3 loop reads CATSTMDRGRTSSGNTIYF. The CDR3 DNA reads TGTGCCACCTCAACAATGGATAGGGGCCGTACCTCTTCTGGAAACACCATATATTTT.

Here the CDR3 reads CASSLTGDIASGANVLTF. The CDR3 DNA reads as TGTGCCAGCAGCCTGACGGGGGACATTGCCTCTGGGGCCAACGTCCTGACTTTC. The rearrangement links TRBV7-2 to TRBJ2-6; the D call may be TRBD1 or TRBD2 (6 bases each). The CDR3 sequence is 18 residues long. With 5 bases removed from V and 0 bases from J, the gap between germline ends came to 17 bases. Germline CDR1 and CDR2: SGHTA and FQGNSA.

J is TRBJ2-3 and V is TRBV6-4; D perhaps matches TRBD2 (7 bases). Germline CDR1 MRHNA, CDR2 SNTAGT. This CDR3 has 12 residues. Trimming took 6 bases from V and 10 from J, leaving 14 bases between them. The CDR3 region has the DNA TGTGCCAGCAGCCCGGACAGCGGGGCGCAGTATTTT. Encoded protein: CASSPDSGAQYF.

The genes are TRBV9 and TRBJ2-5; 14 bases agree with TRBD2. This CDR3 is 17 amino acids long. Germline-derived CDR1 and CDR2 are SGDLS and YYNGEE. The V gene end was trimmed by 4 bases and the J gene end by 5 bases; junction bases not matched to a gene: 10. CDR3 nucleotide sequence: TGTGCCAGCAGCACCCCGGGGACTAGCGGGGGTCTGGAGACCCAGTACTTC. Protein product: CASSTPGTSGGLETQYF. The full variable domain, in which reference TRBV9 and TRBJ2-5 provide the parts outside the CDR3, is DSGVTQTPKHLITATGQRVTLRCSPRSGDLSVYWYQQSLDQGLQFLIQYYNGEERAKGNILERFSAQQFPDLHSELNLSSLELGDSALYFCASSTPGTSGGLETQYFGPGTRLLVL.

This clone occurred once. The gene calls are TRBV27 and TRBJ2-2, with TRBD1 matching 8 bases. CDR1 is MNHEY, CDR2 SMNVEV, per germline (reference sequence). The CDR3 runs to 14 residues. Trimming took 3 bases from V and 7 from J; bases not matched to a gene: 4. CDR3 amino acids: CASSFNRGVGELFF. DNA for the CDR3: TGTGCCAGCAGTTTTAACAGGGGGGTCGGGGAGCTGTTTTTT.

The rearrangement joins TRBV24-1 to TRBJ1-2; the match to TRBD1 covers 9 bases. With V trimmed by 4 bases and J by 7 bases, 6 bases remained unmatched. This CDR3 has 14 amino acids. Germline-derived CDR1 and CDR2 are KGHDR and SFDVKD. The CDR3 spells CATSEGTGLSGYTF. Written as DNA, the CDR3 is TGTGCCACCAGTGAGGGGACAGGGCTGAGTGGCTACACCTTC.

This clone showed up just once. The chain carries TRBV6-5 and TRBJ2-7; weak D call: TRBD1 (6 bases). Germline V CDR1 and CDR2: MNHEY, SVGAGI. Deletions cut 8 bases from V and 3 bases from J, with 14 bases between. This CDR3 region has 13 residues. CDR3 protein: CASRPDRRYEQYF. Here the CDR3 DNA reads TGTGCCAGCCGCCCAGACAGGCGCTACGAGCAGTACTTC.

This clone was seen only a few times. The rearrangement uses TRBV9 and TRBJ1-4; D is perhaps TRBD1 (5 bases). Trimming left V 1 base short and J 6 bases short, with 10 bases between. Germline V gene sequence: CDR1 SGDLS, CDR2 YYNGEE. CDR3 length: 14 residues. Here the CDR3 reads CASSVRQKDEKLFF. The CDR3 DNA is TGTGCCAGCAGCGTAAGACAGAAAGATGAAAAACTGTTTTTT. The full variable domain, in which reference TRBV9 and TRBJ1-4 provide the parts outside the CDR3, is DSGVTQTPKHLITATGQRVTLRCSPRSGDLSVYWYQQSLDQGLQFLIQYYNGEERAKGNILERFSAQQFPDLHSELNLSSLELGDSALYFCASSVRQKDEKLFFGSGTQLSVL.

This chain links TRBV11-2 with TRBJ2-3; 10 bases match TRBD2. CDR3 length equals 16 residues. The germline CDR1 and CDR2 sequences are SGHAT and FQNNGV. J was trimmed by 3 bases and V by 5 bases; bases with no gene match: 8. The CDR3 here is CASSIRAGGETDTQYF. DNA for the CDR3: TGTGCCAGCAGCATACGAGCGGGGGGGGAAACAGATACGCAGTATTTT.

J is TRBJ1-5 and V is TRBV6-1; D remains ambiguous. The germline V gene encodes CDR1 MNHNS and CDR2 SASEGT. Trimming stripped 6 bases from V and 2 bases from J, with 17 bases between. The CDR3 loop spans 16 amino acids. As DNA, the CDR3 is TGTGCCAGCAGGGAACGATCGACCGCGGGCAATCAGCCCCAGCATTTT. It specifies CASRERSTAGNQPQHF.

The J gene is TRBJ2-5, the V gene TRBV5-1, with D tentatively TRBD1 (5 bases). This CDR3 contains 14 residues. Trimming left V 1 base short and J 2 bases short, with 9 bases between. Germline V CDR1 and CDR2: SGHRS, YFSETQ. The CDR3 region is CASSLSPGQETQYF. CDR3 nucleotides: TGCGCCAGCAGCTTGAGCCCAGGGCAAGAGACCCAGTACTTC.

CDR3 nucleotide sequence: TGCAGCGTTAACGTGGGCGGGGTCGACAAAAACATTCAGTACTTC. Its translation is CSVNVGGVDKNIQYF. The rearrangement links TRBV29-1 to TRBJ2-4; D is perhaps TRBD2 (6 bases). Trimming removed 5 bases from V and 3 bases from J, with 17 bases in between. The CDR3 has 15 residues. Germline V gene lookup returns CDR1 SQVTM and CDR2 ANQGSEA.

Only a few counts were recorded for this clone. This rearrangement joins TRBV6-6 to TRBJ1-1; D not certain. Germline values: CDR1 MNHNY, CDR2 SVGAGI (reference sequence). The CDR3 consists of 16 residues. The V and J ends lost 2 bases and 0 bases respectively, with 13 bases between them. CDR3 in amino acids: CASSYPRFGVNTEAFF. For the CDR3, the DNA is TGTGCCAGCAGTTACCCCCGGTTTGGAGTGAACACTGAAGCTTTCTTT.

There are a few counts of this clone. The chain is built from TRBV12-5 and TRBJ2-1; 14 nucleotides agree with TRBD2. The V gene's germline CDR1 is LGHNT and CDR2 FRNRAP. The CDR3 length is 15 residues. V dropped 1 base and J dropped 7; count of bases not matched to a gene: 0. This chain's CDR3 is CASGLGLAGGNEQFF. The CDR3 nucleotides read TGTGCTAGTGGTTTGGGACTAGCGGGAGGGAATGAGCAGTTCTTC.